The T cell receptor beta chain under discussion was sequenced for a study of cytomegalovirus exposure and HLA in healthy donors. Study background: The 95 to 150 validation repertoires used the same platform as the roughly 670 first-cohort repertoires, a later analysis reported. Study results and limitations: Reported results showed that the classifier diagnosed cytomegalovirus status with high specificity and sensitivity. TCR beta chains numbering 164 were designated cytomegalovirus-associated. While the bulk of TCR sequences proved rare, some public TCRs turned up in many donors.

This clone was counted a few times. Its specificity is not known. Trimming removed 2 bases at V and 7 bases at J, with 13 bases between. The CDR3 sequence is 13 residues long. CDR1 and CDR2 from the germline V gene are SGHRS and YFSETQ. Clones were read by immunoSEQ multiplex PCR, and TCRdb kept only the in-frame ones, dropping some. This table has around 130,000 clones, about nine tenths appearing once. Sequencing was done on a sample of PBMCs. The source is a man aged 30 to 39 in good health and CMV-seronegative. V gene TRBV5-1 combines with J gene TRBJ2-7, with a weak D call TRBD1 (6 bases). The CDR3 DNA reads TGCGCCAGCAGCTTCCGACAGGCCGAGGAGCAGTACTTC. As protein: CASSFRQAEEQYF.